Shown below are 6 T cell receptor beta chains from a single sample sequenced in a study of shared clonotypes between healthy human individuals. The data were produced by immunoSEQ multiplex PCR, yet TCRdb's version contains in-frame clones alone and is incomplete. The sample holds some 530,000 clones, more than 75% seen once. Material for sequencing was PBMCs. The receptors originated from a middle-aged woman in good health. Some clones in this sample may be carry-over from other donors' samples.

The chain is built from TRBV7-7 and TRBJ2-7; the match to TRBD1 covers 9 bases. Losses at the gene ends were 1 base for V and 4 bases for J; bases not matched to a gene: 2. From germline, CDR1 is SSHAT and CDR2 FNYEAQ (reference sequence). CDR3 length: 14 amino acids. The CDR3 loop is CASSLGGQGYEQYF. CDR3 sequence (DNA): TGTGCCAGCAGCTTAGGGGGACAGGGTTACGAGCAGTACTTC.

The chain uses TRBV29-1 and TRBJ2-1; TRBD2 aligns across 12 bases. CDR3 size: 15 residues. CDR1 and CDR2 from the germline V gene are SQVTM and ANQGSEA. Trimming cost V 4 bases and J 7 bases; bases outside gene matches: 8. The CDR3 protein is CSVVKTSGGVNEQFF. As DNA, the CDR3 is TGCAGCGTTGTCAAGACTAGCGGGGGAGTAAATGAGCAGTTCTTC.

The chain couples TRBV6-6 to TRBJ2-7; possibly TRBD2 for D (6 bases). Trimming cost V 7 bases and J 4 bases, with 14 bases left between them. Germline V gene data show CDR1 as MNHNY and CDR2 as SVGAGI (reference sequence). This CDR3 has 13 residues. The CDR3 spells CASTPAGRYEQYF. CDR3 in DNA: TGTGCCAGCACCCCAGCAGGGAGGTACGAGCAGTACTTC.

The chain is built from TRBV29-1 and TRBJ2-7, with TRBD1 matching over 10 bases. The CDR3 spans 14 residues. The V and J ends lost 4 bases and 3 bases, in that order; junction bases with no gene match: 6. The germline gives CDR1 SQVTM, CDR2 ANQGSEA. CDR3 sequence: CSVGETGGGYEQYF. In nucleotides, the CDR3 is TGCAGCGTTGGGGAGACAGGGGGCGGCTACGAGCAGTACTTC.

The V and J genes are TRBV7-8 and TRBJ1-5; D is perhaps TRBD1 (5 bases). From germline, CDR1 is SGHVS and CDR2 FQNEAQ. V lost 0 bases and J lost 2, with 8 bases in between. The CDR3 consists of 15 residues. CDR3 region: CASSLAIGGNQPQHF. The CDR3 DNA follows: TGTGCCAGCAGCTTAGCTATAGGGGGCAATCAGCCCCAGCATTTT.

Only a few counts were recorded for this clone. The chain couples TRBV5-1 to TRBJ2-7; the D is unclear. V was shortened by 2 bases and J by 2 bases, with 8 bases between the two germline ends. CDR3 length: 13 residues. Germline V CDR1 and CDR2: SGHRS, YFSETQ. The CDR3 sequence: CASSFSRTYEQYF. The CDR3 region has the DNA TGCGCCAGCAGCTTCAGCAGAACCTACGAGCAGTACTTC.